Detailed here is one TCR beta chain. This sample was included in a study of blood T cell repertoires in COVID-19. About the research overall: There were acute and convalescent COVID-19 samples, and they came from the United States, Italy and Spain.

V was pared by 6 bases and J by 7 bases, with 16 bases between. The CDR3 sequence is 14 residues long. CDR1 and CDR2 (germline): MNHEY, SVGEGT. The assay was immunoSEQ multiplex PCR, and TCRdb's table has in-frame clones only and misses some. The table records approximately 180,000 clones, under 90% of them present only once. The J gene is TRBJ1-5, the V gene TRBV6-2 or TRBV6-3, with D possibly matching TRBD1 (5 bases). Sequencing input: peripheral blood. The sequence came from a person between 65 and 80 years old with COVID-19, enrolled during active disease. DNA for the CDR3: TGTGCCAGCAGCCCCGACAGACGAACCCAGCCCCAGCATTTT. It is translated as CASSPDRRTQPQHF.